These 3 T cell receptor beta chains originate from one sample sequenced in a study of blood T cell repertoires in COVID-19 (dated by TCRdb to about 2020). Library preparation used the immunoSEQ multiplex PCR assay. Not all clones reach the TCRdb copy of this immuneACCESS table, which keeps in-frame sequences only. Checked studies attribute under half of the gap to unresolved V genes and leave the rest unexplained. The sample has roughly 380,000 clones on record, approximately 89% of them singletons. Of the sample, about 1.6% is held by the ten largest clones. The specimen sequenced was peripheral blood. The receptors were gathered from a woman between 40 and 55 years old with COVID-19, enrolled during active disease.

The gene calls are TRBV7-3 and TRBJ2-5, with TRBD1 as a possible D gene (5 bases). The V gene's germline CDR1 is SGHTA and CDR2 FQGTGA. The CDR3 sequence is 15 residues long. V lost 5 bases, J lost 0 bases, and 13 bases lay in between. CDR3 protein: CASSPGWGYQETQYF. CDR3 DNA: TGTGCCAGCAGCCCCGGGTGGGGCTACCAAGAGACCCAGTACTTC. Full variable domain (outside the CDR3, taken from reference TRBV7-3 and TRBJ2-5): GAGVSQTPSNKVTEKGKYVELRCDPISGHTALYWYRQSLGQGPEFLIYFQGTGAADDSGLPNDRFFAVRPEGSVSTLKIQRTERGDSAVYLCASSPGWGYQETQYFGPGTRLLVL.

This chain joins TRBV7-9 and TRBJ1-5; 7 nucleotides agree with TRBD1. The trim removed 2 bases at V and 0 bases at J, leaving 1 base unmatched. The CDR3 has 15 amino acids. Germline CDR1 reads SEHNR; CDR2 reads FQNEAQ (reference sequence). The CDR3 spells CASSLQGDSNQPQHF. Written as DNA, the CDR3 is TGTGCCAGCAGCTTACAGGGGGATAGCAATCAGCCCCAGCATTTT. The variable domain in full, with the rest retrieved from reference TRBV7-9 and TRBJ1-5, is DTGVSQNPRHKITKRGQNVTFRCDPISEHNRLYWYRQTLGQGPEFLTYFQNEAQLEKSRLLSDRFSAERPKGSFSTLEIQRTEQGDSAMYLCASSLQGDSNQPQHFGDGTRLSIL.

The chain has TRBV27 and TRBJ1-2; 10 positions match TRBD1. J gave up 4 bases and V 4 bases, and 9 bases lay outside the gene matches. CDR1 is MNHEY, CDR2 SMNVEV, per germline (reference sequence). The CDR3 loop spans 16 amino acids. The CDR3 nucleotides read TGTGCCAGCAGTTCCATACCGGGACAGGGGATCTATGGCTACACCTTC. Encoded protein: CASSSIPGQGIYGYTF.